These T cell receptor beta chains were read from a single sample in a study of shared clonotypes between healthy human individuals. The repertoire was sequenced with immunoSEQ multiplex PCR; TCRdb's copy has only in-frame clones and lacks some. The sample shows about 600,000 clones, approximately 97% of them seen only once. The material sequenced was naive CD4+ T cells sorted from blood. These receptors all stem from a woman aged 30 to 39 in good health. Each CDR3 is given with its conserved first and last residue. Each record gives: clone size, D gene, J gene, V gene, CDR3 DNA, CDR3 protein. A D gene is named only where the DNA matches it firmly. Expanded clones are given a class, and other clones once, few, many or no size at all.

. | TRBD2 | TRBJ2-7 | TRBV6-5 | TGTGCCAGCAGTTATCAGCGGGGCCCCTACGAGCAGTACTTC | CASSYQRGPYEQYF
. | . | TRBJ2-2 | TRBV7-3 | TGTGCCAGCAGCTTAACCAACGGCTGGGGCGGGGAGCTGTTTTTT | CASSLTNGWGGELFF
. | . | TRBJ2-7 | TRBV6-1 | TGTGCCAGCAGTGAGTTCCCGGGACCGCCATACGAGCAGTACTTC | CASSEFPGPPYEQYF
. | . | TRBJ1-2 | TRBV9 | TGTGCCAGCAGCGTGCGGGATAAAAGGGATGGCTACACCTTC | CASSVRDKRDGYTF
. | . | TRBJ1-1 | TRBV19 | TGTGCCAGTAGCCCCCTCAGATCCTCTGGCACTGAAGCTTTCTTT | CASSPLRSSGTEAFF
. | TRBD1 | TRBJ1-1 | TRBV7-9 | TGTGCCAGCAGCGGGACAGGGGACCCTGAAGCTTTCTTT | CASSGTGDPEAFF
. | . | TRBJ2-7 | TRBV7-6 | TGTGCTACAGACAGAGTCTACGAGCAGTACTTC | CATDRVYEQYF
. | TRBD2 | TRBJ2-1 | TRBV5-1 | TGCGCCAGCAGCTTATACACGGGAGGGCCATATTTCTTC | CASSLYTGGPYFF
. | TRBD2 | TRBJ2-1 | TRBV6-6 | TGTGCCAGCAGTTACGGGGAGGGTATCGAGCAGTTCTTC | CASSYGEGIEQFF
. | TRBD1 | TRBJ2-5 | TRBV19 | TGTGCCAGTAGTGAAACAGGGGGCGAGACCCAGTACTTC | CASSETGGETQYF
. | TRBD1 | TRBJ1-1 | TRBV7-9 | TGTGCCAGCAGCAACCGGCAGGGGGATGAAGCTTTCTTT | CASSNRQGDEAFF
. | TRBD1 | TRBJ2-7 | TRBV18 | TGTGCCAGCTCACCCCCGGGACAGGGGACCTACGAGCAGTACTTC | CASSPPGQGTYEQYF
. | . | TRBJ2-7 | TRBV28 | TGTGCCAGCAGTCAAGGAGGGGGCGCTTCCTACGAGCAGTACTTC | CASSQGGGASYEQYF
. | . | TRBJ2-5 | TRBV27 | TGTGCCGTCGCCACACAGGGTGGAGAGACCCAGTACTTC | CAVATQGGETQYF
few | TRBD1 | TRBJ1-4 | TRBV18 | TGTGCCAGCTCACCCGGGACAGGGGATGAAAAACTGTTTTTT | CASSPGTGDEKLFF
. | . | TRBJ2-1 | TRBV4-1 | TGCGCCAGCAGCCAAGTTCACAAACAAAGCGGTGAGCAGTTCTTC | CASSQVHKQSGEQFF
. | TRBD1 | TRBJ1-1 | TRBV19 | TGTGCCAGTAGCGACTACCGGGACAGAAATGAGAACACTGAAGCTTTCTTT | CASSDYRDRNENTEAFF
once | . | TRBJ2-7 | TRBV7-9 | TGTGCCAGCAGCCGATCGGCGGCCACCTACGAGCAGTACTTC | CASSRSAATYEQYF
. | . | TRBJ1-2 | TRBV30 | TGTGCCTGGAACCTCCCCGGCCATGGCTACACCTTC | CAWNLPGHGYTF
once | . | TRBJ1-3 | TRBV28 | TGTGCCAGCACACCAAGAACCAGGGGTCTCCACCGGAACACCATATATTTT | CASTPRTRGLHRNTIYF
. | TRBD2 | TRBJ2-7 | TRBV5-1 | TGCGCCAGCAGCTTGGGAATCAGGCTAGCGGGAAACGAGCAGTACTTC | CASSLGIRLAGNEQYF